This T cell receptor (beta chain) was retrieved from a study of vaccination and CD4 T cells after COVID-19. Findings of the study overall: Spike mono-reactivity was found in 304 of 307 vaccine-specific clones from convalescent patients. The median SARS-CoV-2-reactive clonotype number increased from about 20 to 38, without statistical significance.

Treatment meaning: approximately 9-day PBMC culture with coronavirus spike peptide pools or control peptides (ViraFEST assay). This clonotype was detected only a few times. Its antigen is not known. Sequenced with the Oncomine TCR Beta short-read assay was DNA taken from cultured CD4+ T cells. Using its own MiXCR run on the PCR reads, TCRdb lists one record per CDR3 protein. In the table there are around 13,000 distinct CDR3 sequences, about 42% of which are singletons. The sample consisted of CD4+ T cells from blood, cultured in vitro, taken before SARS-CoV-2 vaccination. This clonotype originated in a human donor who had recovered from COVID-19.

Written as DNA, the CDR3 is TGTGCCAGCAGAAGACAGGGGCGGCCAAATCAGCCCCAGCATTTT. Residues: CASRRQGRPNQPQHF. V and J are TRBV2 and TRBJ1-5; 8 positions agree with TRBD1. This CDR3 is 15 amino acids long. V shed 6 bases and J 4 bases; nucleotides not matched to a gene: 8. Germline loops: CDR1 SNHLY, CDR2 FYNNEI.